Presented here are 3 T cell receptor beta chains from one specimen sequenced in a study of cytomegalovirus exposure and HLA in healthy donors. Both 60 Vbeta primers and 13 Jbeta primers went into the PCR. Method: immunoSEQ multiplex PCR; TCRdb's copy keeps in-frame clones and lacks some. In the table there are tens of thousands of clones, over 70% of which are singletons. Specimen: PBMCs. The receptors derive from a man aged 45-65 years in good health and CMV-seronegative.

This chain links TRBV27 with TRBJ2-7; 7 bases agree with TRBD2. There are 15 residues in the CDR3. J was trimmed by 2 bases and V by 7 bases; bases with no gene match: 11. In germline, CDR1 is MNHEY, CDR2 SMNVEV (reference sequence). CDR3 region: CASTPRRGRAYEQYF. Here the CDR3 DNA reads TGTGCCAGCACCCCAAGGCGGGGGAGGGCCTACGAGCAGTACTTC.

The chain employs TRBV6-5 and TRBJ2-7, with a weak D call TRBD1 (6 bases). The CDR3 has 16 residues. The germline gives CDR1 MNHEY, CDR2 SVGAGI. Between the trimmed V and J ends, which lost 0 bases and 5 bases, there was a span of 17 bases. The DNA of the CDR3 is TGTGCCAGCAGTTACTCTTTTGGTGGCAGGGACAACGAGCAGTACTTC. Translated: CASSYSFGGRDNEQYF.

V gene TRBV7-4 combines with J gene TRBJ2-7; D may be TRBD1 (6 bases). Germline assignment: CDR1 SGHVT and CDR2 SQSDAQ. V lost 1 base and J lost 4, with 11 bases in between. This CDR3 contains 14 residues. CDR3 loop: CASSLGTASYEQYF. CDR3 sequence (DNA): TGTGCCAGCAGCTTAGGGACAGCCTCTTACGAGCAGTACTTC.